The 31 T cell receptor beta chains listed next were all sequenced from one sample in a study of CD8+CD57+ T cells in acquired aplastic anemia. Genomic DNA served as template for TCR beta VDJ and CDR3 profiling. Using its own MiXCR run on the reads, TCRdb lists one record per CDR3 protein. The sample gives about 180,000 distinct CDR3 sequences, roughly 50% of which show up once; about 2% is in the top ten. An expansion of CD8+CD57+ cells by flow cytometry had been shown in patients chosen for sequencing. Sequencing was done on a sample of sorted CD4+, CD8+, or CD8+CD57+ T cells (not recorded which) from PBMCs. The receptors were gathered from a human donor with aplastic anemia.

This clonotype was counted at least ten times. This chain uses TRBV14 with TRBJ1-6; D perhaps matches TRBD1 (5 bases). V was cut by 1 base and J by 9 bases, with 13 bases left in between. This CDR3 has 15 amino acids. Germline assignment: CDR1 SGHDN and CDR2 FVKESK. The CDR3 sequence: CASSQGGAGVSPLHF. The DNA for the CDR3 is TGTGCCAGCAGCCAAGGAGGGGCCGGGGTTTCACCCCTCCACTTT.

There are many counts of this clonotype. The chain is built from TRBV24-1 and TRBJ2-4; a weak D match, TRBD2 (5 bases). The CDR3 extends over 17 amino acids. Trimming cost V 3 bases and J 0 bases, with 14 bases left between them. Germline V gene lookup returns CDR1 KGHDR and CDR2 SFDVKD. CDR3 DNA: TGTGCCACCAGTGATCCTCGCTCGGAGGCAGCCAAAAACATTCAGTACTTC. As protein: CATSDPRSEAAKNIQYF.

As to this clonotype: A much larger clone sits a single nucleotide away, making a read error possible. The chain combines TRBV11-1 with TRBJ2-3; the D is unclear. The CDR3 totals 15 residues. Germline V gene lookup returns CDR1 SGHAT and CDR2 FQDESV (reference sequence). V was clipped by 2 bases and J by 4 bases, with 13 bases between them. CDR3 protein: CASSLKARVPDTQYF. CDR3 DNA sequence: TGTGCCAGCAGCTTAAAAGCTCGGGTTCCAGATACGCAGTATTTT.

The chain joins TRBV19 to TRBJ1-1; 7 bases are shared with TRBD1. In germline, CDR1 is LNHDA, CDR2 SQIVND (reference sequence). The ends lost 7 bases at V and 0 bases at J; junction bases unmatched: 14. The CDR3 has 17 residues. The CDR3 DNA follows: TGTGCCAGTACCGGGATGGACAGGAGATACATGAACACTGAAGCTTTCTTT. Translated: CASTGMDRRYMNTEAFF.

This chain uses TRBV6-1 with TRBJ1-1, with 10 positions matching TRBD1. CDR1 and CDR2 (germline): MNHNS, SASEGT. After removal of 6 bases from V and 2 bases from J, the junction contained 3 bases not matched to a gene. The CDR3 has 14 residues. CDR3 nucleotide sequence: TGTGCCAGCAGGGGACAGGGGCGTAACACTGAAGCTTTCTTT. Amino acids: CASRGQGRNTEAFF.

The chain carries TRBV15 and TRBJ2-1; D is unclear. V was shortened by 5 bases and J by 9 bases, with 14 bases between the two germline ends. Germline CDR1 LNHNV, CDR2 YYDKDF (reference sequence). This CDR3 comprises 13 residues. CDR3 nucleotide sequence: TGTGCCACCAGCTTAGCCAAGACCCGTGAGCAGTTCTTC. It yields the protein CATSLAKTREQFF.

The rearrangement uses TRBV25-1 and TRBJ2-1; TRBD1 matches at 9 bases. Per germline, CDR1 MGHDK and CDR2 SYGVNS. There are 17 residues in the CDR3. V shed 4 bases and J 1 base; nucleotides not matched to a gene: 8. The chain's CDR3 is CASSARPGQGSYNEQFF. CDR3 sequence (DNA): TGTGCCAGCAGTGCGAGACCGGGACAGGGTTCCTACAATGAGCAGTTCTTC.

This clonotype showed up just a few times. The rearrangement joins TRBV2 to TRBJ1-3; D call uncertain. The V end was cut by 6 bases, the J end by 4 bases, with 7 bases between. The CDR3 loop spans 12 amino acids. Germline CDR1 and CDR2: SNHLY and FYNNEI. CDR3 sequence: CASRGVGNTIYF. CDR3 coding DNA: TGTGCCAGCAGGGGAGTCGGAAACACCATATATTTT.

This clonotype was recorded many times. DNA for the CDR3: TGTGCCAGCAGGGCACAGGGGTCCAATCAGCCCCAGCATTTT. This translates into CASRAQGSNQPQHF. The chain has TRBV2 and TRBJ1-5, with TRBD1 identical over 7 bases. Looked up from germline, CDR1 is SNHLY and CDR2 is FYNNEI. The CDR3 has 14 residues. Unmatched junction bases numbered 5, after V lost 6 bases and J lost 3 bases.

The chain employs TRBV10-3 and TRBJ1-2; maybe TRBD1 (6 bases). Germline V gives CDR1 ENHRY, CDR2 SYGVKD. The CDR3 runs 15 residues. Trimming left V 1 base short and J 2 bases short, with 11 bases between. The CDR3 nucleotides read TGTGCCATCAGTGAGTTAACAGGGAAAAACTATGGCTACACCTTC. It is translated as CAISELTGKNYGYTF.

Ten or more counts support this clonotype. The V call is TRBV6-2 or TRBV6-3, the J call TRBJ1-6; 8 nucleotides align to TRBD1. Germline lookup yields CDR1 MNHEY and CDR2 SVGEGT. The CDR3 has 13 amino acids. The CDR3 reads CATTGASGSPLHF. As DNA, the CDR3 is TGTGCGACGACAGGGGCGTCGGGATCACCCCTCCACTTT.

This clonotype appeared a few times. V usage is TRBV25-1 and J usage is TRBJ2-1, with TRBD1 as a possible D gene (6 bases). This CDR3 has 16 amino acids. Trimming took 1 base from V and 2 from J, leaving 12 bases between them. Germline-derived CDR1 and CDR2 are MGHDK and SYGVNS. This CDR3 is CASSEFTGYTYNEQFF. The CDR3 nucleotides are TGTGCCAGCAGTGAATTCACAGGGTACACCTACAATGAGCAGTTCTTC.

This clonotype was seen once. J is TRBJ2-1 and V is TRBV5-4, with 12 bases that match TRBD2. With V trimmed by 3 bases and J by 0 bases, 7 bases remained unmatched. Germline V CDR1 and CDR2: SGHNT, YYREEE (reference sequence). The CDR3 length is 18 residues. CDR3 amino acids: CASSCLAGGPSSYNEQFF. CDR3 DNA: TGTGCCAGCAGCTGTCTAGCGGGGGGGCCGTCCTCCTACAATGAGCAGTTCTTC.

The chain recombines TRBV9 with TRBJ1-1; TRBD1 matches at 7 bases. Trimming cost V 4 bases and J 0 bases; bases outside gene matches: 15. The CDR3 has 18 amino acids. CDR1 and CDR2 from the germline V gene are SGDLS and YYNGEE. CDR3 DNA: TGTGCCAGCAGCCCCGGACAGGAGACCTCAGAGATGAACACTGAAGCTTTCTTT. Residues: CASSPGQETSEMNTEAFF.

The gene calls are TRBV5-1 and TRBJ2-7; D ambiguous. Deletions cut 3 bases from V and 4 bases from J, with 8 bases between. Germline V gene data show CDR1 as SGHRS and CDR2 as YFSETQ. The CDR3 has 12 amino acids. CDR3 residues: CASSWRTYEQYF. In DNA form, the CDR3 reads TGCGCCAGCAGCTGGCGCACATACGAGCAGTACTTC.

The V and J genes are TRBV4-1 and TRBJ2-7, with D maybe TRBD2 (6 bases). In germline, CDR1 is MGHRA, CDR2 YSYEKL. Trimming removed 4 bases at V and 4 bases at J, with 17 bases between. The CDR3 is 15 residues long. CDR3 loop: CASSLSSDPRYEQYF. The DNA for the CDR3 is TGCGCCAGCAGCCTGTCTAGCGACCCTCGATACGAGCAGTACTTC.

The chain carries TRBV19 and TRBJ2-5, with 11 positions matching TRBD2. CDR1 and CDR2 from the germline V gene are LNHDA and SQIVND (reference sequence). Trimming removed 5 bases from V and 4 bases from J; junction bases left unmatched: 6. The CDR3 runs to 15 residues. CDR3 sequence: CASSFLAGGPETQYF. The CDR3 DNA is TGTGCCAGTAGTTTCTTAGCGGGAGGGCCAGAGACCCAGTACTTC.

This clonotype was recorded many times. The rearrangement uses TRBV20-1 and TRBJ1-2; tentatively, D is TRBD1 (5 bases). CDR1 is DFQATT and CDR2 is SNEGSKA in the germline V gene (reference sequence). The CDR3 totals 13 residues. V gave up 5 bases and J gave up 4 bases, with 14 bases separating them. Here the CDR3 DNA reads TGCAGTGCTGGGGGAGGGAAGGGCTATGGCTACACCTTC. Translating gives CSAGGGKGYGYTF.

This chain connects TRBV2 to TRBJ2-1; D is ambiguous. The V and J ends lost 5 bases and 9 bases respectively, with 11 bases between them. Germline V lookup: CDR1 SNHLY, CDR2 FYNNEI. The CDR3 is 12 residues long. The CDR3 protein is CASSPTVTEQFF. The DNA for the CDR3 is TGTGCCAGCAGTCCCACAGTAACTGAGCAGTTCTTC.

This clonotype was picked up many times. This chain's CDR3 is CATSRDRAADTQYF. Written as DNA, the CDR3 is TGTGCCACCAGCAGAGACAGGGCAGCAGATACGCAGTATTTT. The chain is built from TRBV15 and TRBJ2-3; D possibly corresponds to TRBD1 (5 bases). V was shortened by 0 bases and J by 4 bases, with 8 bases between the two germline ends. The CDR3 extends over 14 amino acids. Germline loops: CDR1 LNHNV, CDR2 YYDKDF (reference sequence).

The chain couples TRBV11-2 to TRBJ2-1; 9 nucleotides line up with TRBD2. With V trimmed by 2 bases and J by 5 bases, 4 bases remained unmatched. CDR3 length equals 15 residues. CDR1 and CDR2 from the germline V gene are SGHAT and FQNNGV. CDR3 DNA: TGTGCCAGCAGCTTAATGGCTAGCGGGGACAATGAGCAGTTCTTC. It encodes CASSLMASGDNEQFF. The full variable domain, rest sourced from reference TRBV11-2 and TRBJ2-1, is EAGVAQSPRYKIIEKRQSVAFWCNPISGHATLYWYQQILGQGPKLLIQFQNNGVVDDSQLPKDRFSAERLKGVDSTLKIQPAKLEDSAVYLCASSLMASGDNEQFFGPGTRLTVL.

This clonotype has a count of ten or more. One end of the junction does not line up with germline, which may come from a read error. The rearrangement joins TRBV4-1 to TRBJ2-5; D could derive from TRBD1 or TRBD2 (5 bases each). The CDR3 has 16 residues. Germline CDR1 MGHRA, CDR2 YSYEKL. The CDR3 sequence is CASSHSGAASQGTQYF. The CDR3 bases are TGCGCCAGCAGCCACTCCGGGGCCGCAAGCCAAGGGACCCAGTACTTC.

About this clonotype itself: This CDR3 fails to terminate in the conserved phenylalanine or tryptophan, so it likely reflects a read error. The chain links TRBV5-8 to TRBJ2-7; D uncertain. CDR1 is SGHTS and CDR2 is YDEGEE in the germline V gene. The ends were cut back, 0 bases at V and 2 bases at J, with 12 bases in the middle. The CDR3 contains 15 residues. The CDR3 DNA sequence: TGTGCCAGCAGCTTGGGGCGCGCGCCCACCTACGAGCAGTACCTC. It is translated as CASSLGRAPTYEQYL.

CDR3 protein: CASSVDPGAANYEQYF. CDR3 bases: TGTGCCAGCAGCGTCGACCCGGGGGCCGCTAACTACGAGCAGTACTTC. The chain uses TRBV9 and TRBJ2-7, with D possibly called TRBD1 or TRBD2 (6 bases each). The V end lost 2 bases, the J end lost 3 bases, and 18 bases lay between the germline ends. Germline V CDR1 and CDR2: SGDLS, YYNGEE. This CDR3 contains 16 residues.

The rearrangement joins TRBV9 to TRBJ1-1; D is unresolved. CDR3 length equals 12 residues. V gave up 4 bases and J gave up 4 bases, with 8 bases separating them. Germline CDR1 and CDR2: SGDLS and YYNGEE. The CDR3 protein is CASSSAPTEAFF. The CDR3 nucleotides are TGTGCCAGCAGCTCCGCACCCACTGAAGCTTTCTTT.

This clonotype came up many times. The V and J genes are TRBV5-6 and TRBJ2-7, with 9 bases matching TRBD1. The germline CDR1 and CDR2 sequences are SGHDT and YYEEEE. This CDR3 has 15 residues. J was trimmed by 1 base and V by 6 bases; bases with no gene match: 8. The CDR3 DNA follows: TGTGCCAGCAAGATGTGGGGACAGGGTTCCTACGAGCAGTACTTC. It specifies CASKMWGQGSYEQYF.

This clonotype appeared a single time. The chain couples TRBV19 to TRBJ1-2; D is perhaps TRBD1 (5 bases). Germline-derived CDR1 and CDR2 are LNHDA and SQIVND (reference sequence). The CDR3 is 14 amino acids. V was cut by 5 bases and J by 2 bases, with 12 bases left in between. In DNA, the CDR3 is TGTGCCAGTAGTGGGGGAACCCGAAACTATGGCTACACCTTC. This translates into CASSGGTRNYGYTF.

This clonotype was recorded at least ten times. The chain uses TRBV5-4 and TRBJ2-1; D unresolved. The CDR3 is 14 residues long. CDR1 is SGHNT, CDR2 YYREEE, per germline (reference sequence). V was clipped by 2 bases and J by 0 bases, with 6 bases between them. The CDR3 region is CASSLSLSYNEQFF. CDR3 nucleotides: TGTGCCAGCAGCTTATCCCTCTCCTACAATGAGCAGTTCTTC.

This clonotype was counted between two and nine times. The V call is TRBV15, the J call TRBJ1-5; possible D gene TRBD1, 5 bases. The germline CDR1 and CDR2 sequences are LNHNV and YYDKDF (reference sequence). Trimming took off 0 bases at V and 11 bases at J, with 17 bases between the two ends. The CDR3 runs 15 residues. The CDR3, as DNA: TGTGCCACCAGCAGAGATCTGGGGCAGGGCTGGGCCCAGCATTTT. Translation: CATSRDLGQGWAQHF. Based on the CDR3 plus reference TRBV15 and TRBJ1-5, the full variable domain is DAMVIQNPRYQVTQFGKPVTLSCSQTLNHNVMYWYQQKSSQAPKLLFHYYDKDFNNEADTPDNFQSRRPNTSFCFLDIRSPGLGDTAMYLCATSRDLGQGWAQHFGDGTRLSIL.

This chain joins TRBV12-3 or TRBV12-4 and TRBJ1-1, with unresolved D. Trimming left V 6 bases short and J 5 bases short, with 16 bases between. This CDR3 contains 14 residues. The CDR3, as DNA: TGTGCCAGCAGCCCCTTAAGCGCCCTGACTGAAGCTTTCTTT. Translating it yields CASSPLSALTEAFF.

This clonotype is medium-sized (0.01 to 0.1%) in the sample. The V gene is TRBV7-8, the J gene TRBJ2-7, with 7 positions matching TRBD2. Germline V gives CDR1 SGHVS, CDR2 FQNEAQ. The CDR3 contains 15 residues. The J segment lost 2 bases and the V segment lost 1 base, leaving 5 bases of the junction unmatched. This CDR3 is CASSLGRRGTYEQYF. Written as DNA, the CDR3 is TGTGCCAGCAGCTTAGGGCGGCGGGGGACCTACGAGCAGTACTTC.